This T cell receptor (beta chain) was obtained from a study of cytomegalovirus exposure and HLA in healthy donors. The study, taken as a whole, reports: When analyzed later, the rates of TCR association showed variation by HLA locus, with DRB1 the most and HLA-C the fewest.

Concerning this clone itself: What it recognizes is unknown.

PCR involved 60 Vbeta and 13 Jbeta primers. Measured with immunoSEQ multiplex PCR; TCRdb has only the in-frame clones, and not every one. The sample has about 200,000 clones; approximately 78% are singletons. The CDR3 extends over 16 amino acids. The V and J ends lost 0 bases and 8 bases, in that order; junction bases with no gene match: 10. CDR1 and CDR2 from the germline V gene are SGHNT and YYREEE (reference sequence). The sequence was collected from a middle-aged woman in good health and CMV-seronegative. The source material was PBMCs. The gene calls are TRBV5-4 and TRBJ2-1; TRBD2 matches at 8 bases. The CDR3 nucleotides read TGTGCCAGCAGCTTGGCTGAGGGACTAGTGATTCATGAGCAGTTCTTC. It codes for CASSLAEGLVIHEQFF.